These T cell receptor beta chains were read from a single sample in a study of identical twins. MiXCR, applied by TCRdb to the 5' RACE reads, yields one record per CDR3 protein. The sample consists of roughly 230,000 distinct CDR3 sequences, roughly 8% of them appearing once. These records were also assigned to another study, of yellow fever vaccine responses in identical twins.

The sequenced sample was CD8+ T cells sorted from blood. Receptors originate from a woman aged 18-29 years in good health. CDR3s include the opening cysteine and the closing phenylalanine or tryptophan. Fields, in order: V gene, D gene, clone size, J gene, CDR3 DNA, CDR3 protein. The D gene is left open where the match is weak. Size is stated for part of the rows, as once, few or many counts, or as a class when the clone is expanded.

v_gene: TRBV6-1
d_gene: TRBD2
abundance: NA
j_gene: TRBJ2-3
CDR3nt: TGTGCCAGCAGTGAATTGGCTAGCGGGCCCCATTTT
CDR3aa: CASSELASGPHF

v_gene: TRBV28
d_gene: TRBD2
abundance: many
j_gene: TRBJ2-5
CDR3nt: TGTGCCAGCAGTCCCCTAGCGGGAGGAGAGCAAGAGACCCAGTACTTC
CDR3aa: CASSPLAGGEQETQYF

v_gene: TRBV4-2
d_gene: NA
abundance: NA
j_gene: TRBJ1-4
CDR3nt: TGTGCCAGCAGCCCTCTAGGAGGGCAGGATGAAAAACTGTTTTTT
CDR3aa: CASSPLGGQDEKLFF

v_gene: TRBV29-1
d_gene: TRBD2
abundance: many
j_gene: TRBJ2-2
CDR3nt: TGCAGCGTTGAAATATGGAGCGGGAGAAACACCGGGGAGCTGTTTTTT
CDR3aa: CSVEIWSGRNTGELFF

v_gene: TRBV9
d_gene: NA
abundance: NA
j_gene: TRBJ2-3
CDR3nt: TGTGCCAGCAGCGTAGAAGGGGCCACAGATACGCAGTATTTT
CDR3aa: CASSVEGATDTQYF

v_gene: TRBV7-9
d_gene: NA
abundance: NA
j_gene: TRBJ2-7
CDR3nt: TGTGCCAGCAGCTCACCGACTAGTTTCGAGCAGTACTTC
CDR3aa: CASSSPTSFEQYF

v_gene: TRBV25-1
d_gene: NA
abundance: many
j_gene: TRBJ1-1
CDR3nt: TGTGCCAGCAGTGTCCGGGCTGAAGCTTTCTTT
CDR3aa: CASSVRAEAFF

v_gene: TRBV29-1
d_gene: NA
abundance: NA
j_gene: TRBJ2-1
CDR3nt: TGCAGCGTTGAGCCCAGAAGCTCCTACAATGAGCAGTTCTTC
CDR3aa: CSVEPRSSYNEQFF

v_gene: TRBV29-1
d_gene: NA
abundance: many
j_gene: TRBJ2-1
CDR3nt: TGCAGCGTGCCCGGGGGCGGTGAGCAGTTCTTC
CDR3aa: CSVPGGGEQFF

v_gene: TRBV10-3
d_gene: TRBD2
abundance: many
j_gene: TRBJ2-1
CDR3nt: TGTGCCATCAGCGAACGTCTAGCGGGAGGAGAGGATGAGCAGTTCTTC
CDR3aa: CAISERLAGGEDEQFF

v_gene: TRBV11-2
d_gene: TRBD2
abundance: few
j_gene: TRBJ2-5
CDR3nt: TGTGCCAGCAGCTTAGATACTAGCGGGGGACGGTACCAAGAGACCCAGTACTTC
CDR3aa: CASSLDTSGGRYQETQYF

v_gene: TRBV12-3/TRBV12-4
d_gene: TRBD2
abundance: many
j_gene: TRBJ2-4
CDR3nt: TGTGCCAGCAGTTACGGACTAGAAAACATTCAGTACTTC
CDR3aa: CASSYGLENIQYF

v_gene: TRBV20-1
d_gene: NA
abundance: NA
j_gene: TRBJ2-3
CDR3nt: TGCAGTGCTACCCCTCCGTGGGCTGCCAACACAGATACGCAGTATTTT
CDR3aa: CSATPPWAANTDTQYF

v_gene: TRBV28
d_gene: TRBD1
abundance: NA
j_gene: TRBJ2-2
CDR3nt: TGTGCCAGCAGGGAAACAGGGGGCGCGGCCGGGGAGCTGTTTTTT
CDR3aa: CASRETGGAAGELFF

v_gene: TRBV4-1
d_gene: NA
abundance: once
j_gene: TRBJ2-7
CDR3nt: TGCGCCAGCAGCCAAGACCGGGAGCCGTGCGAGCAGTACTTC
CDR3aa: CASSQDREPCEQYF

v_gene: TRBV13
d_gene: NA
abundance: few
j_gene: TRBJ2-7
CDR3nt: TGTGCCAGCAGCCCCCTCGGTGGTCAGGGGTACTACGAGCAGTACTTC
CDR3aa: CASSPLGGQGYYEQYF

v_gene: TRBV28
d_gene: TRBD2
abundance: NA
j_gene: TRBJ2-5
CDR3nt: TGTGCCAGCAGCGATAGACTAGCCCAAGAGACCCAGTACTTC
CDR3aa: CASSDRLAQETQYF

v_gene: TRBV20-1
d_gene: NA
abundance: NA
j_gene: TRBJ2-7
CDR3nt: TGCAGTGCTAGACCCCGGGATATTAGAAACCCCTACGAGCAGTACTTC
CDR3aa: CSARPRDIRNPYEQYF

v_gene: TRBV11-2
d_gene: TRBD2
abundance: few
j_gene: TRBJ2-1
CDR3nt: TGTGCCAGCAGCGGGCCGGGACTAGCGGGGGGGAGCTCCTACAATGAGCAGTTCTTC
CDR3aa: CASSGPGLAGGSSYNEQFF

v_gene: TRBV12-3/TRBV12-4
d_gene: NA
abundance: NA
j_gene: TRBJ2-6
CDR3nt: TGTGCCAGCAGTTTAGGGGGGCGCTCTGGGGCCAACGTCCTGACTTTC
CDR3aa: CASSLGGRSGANVLTF

v_gene: TRBV27
d_gene: NA
abundance: many
j_gene: TRBJ2-7
CDR3nt: TGTGCCAGCAGTTCTGTCTCCTACGAGCAGTACTTC
CDR3aa: CASSSVSYEQYF

v_gene: TRBV7-7
d_gene: NA
abundance: NA
j_gene: TRBJ1-1
CDR3nt: TGTGCTAGCAGCCCTCTATCGGGGACTTTGAACACTGAAGCTTTCTTT
CDR3aa: CASSPLSGTLNTEAFF

v_gene: TRBV28
d_gene: TRBD2
abundance: few
j_gene: TRBJ2-7
CDR3nt: TGTGCCAGCAGTTCAAGGGGGGGGGGACTAGCGCCCTCCTACGAGCAGTACTTC
CDR3aa: CASSSRGGGLAPSYEQYF

v_gene: TRBV7-9
d_gene: NA
abundance: NA
j_gene: TRBJ2-5
CDR3nt: TGTGCCAGCAGCTTGGACGGCCAAGAGACCCAGTACTTC
CDR3aa: CASSLDGQETQYF

v_gene: TRBV4-1
d_gene: NA
abundance: many
j_gene: TRBJ2-7
CDR3nt: TGCGCCAGCAGCCAAGAGACATCGTCCTACGAGCAGTACTTC
CDR3aa: CASSQETSSYEQYF

v_gene: TRBV12-3/TRBV12-4
d_gene: NA
abundance: many
j_gene: TRBJ2-7
CDR3nt: TGTGCCAGCAGAGAGGGCCGGTACGGGTACGAGCAGTACTTC
CDR3aa: CASREGRYGYEQYF

v_gene: TRBV29-1
d_gene: NA
abundance: NA
j_gene: TRBJ2-7
CDR3nt: TGCAGCGTTGAAAAGAGCTCCTACGAGCAGTACTTC
CDR3aa: CSVEKSSYEQYF

v_gene: TRBV4-3
d_gene: NA
abundance: many
j_gene: TRBJ2-5
CDR3nt: TGCGCCAGCAGCCAAGGACAGCTCGGAGAGACCCAGTACTTC
CDR3aa: CASSQGQLGETQYF

v_gene: TRBV4-1
d_gene: TRBD2
abundance: few
j_gene: TRBJ2-1
CDR3nt: TGCGCCAGCAGCCAAGACCAGCGGGAGGGCGGTGAGCAGTTCTTC
CDR3aa: CASSQDQREGGEQFF

v_gene: TRBV4-3
d_gene: TRBD2
abundance: NA
j_gene: TRBJ2-3
CDR3nt: TGCGCCAGCAGCCAAAGTAGCGGGAGTAGCACAGATACGCAGTATTTT
CDR3aa: CASSQSSGSSTDTQYF

v_gene: TRBV11-2
d_gene: TRBD2
abundance: many
j_gene: TRBJ2-1
CDR3nt: TGTGCCAGCCGCCCGGGACTAGCGGGATACCTATCCTACAATGAGCAGTTCTTC
CDR3aa: CASRPGLAGYLSYNEQFF

v_gene: TRBV7-9
d_gene: NA
abundance: few
j_gene: TRBJ1-1
CDR3nt: TGTGCCAGCAGCTTCATGTCCGGGAATGAAGCTTTCTTT
CDR3aa: CASSFMSGNEAFF

v_gene: TRBV4-2
d_gene: NA
abundance: many
j_gene: TRBJ2-1
CDR3nt: TGTGCCAGCAGCCAAGATTCATGGGAGAATGAGCAGTTCTTC
CDR3aa: CASSQDSWENEQFF

v_gene: TRBV27
d_gene: TRBD2
abundance: NA
j_gene: TRBJ2-1
CDR3nt: TGTGCCAGCAGTTTTGCGGGAGGGAACAATGAGCAGTTCTTC
CDR3aa: CASSFAGGNNEQFF

v_gene: TRBV29-1
d_gene: TRBD2
abundance: many
j_gene: TRBJ2-7
CDR3nt: TGCAGCGTTGAATTAGGACTAGCGGGAAGCACCGAGCAGTACTTC
CDR3aa: CSVELGLAGSTEQYF

v_gene: TRBV3-1
d_gene: TRBD1
abundance: NA
j_gene: TRBJ2-7
CDR3nt: TGTGCCAGCAGCCAAAGAACGGGACAGACCTACGAGCAGTACTTC
CDR3aa: CASSQRTGQTYEQYF

v_gene: TRBV5-1
d_gene: NA
abundance: few
j_gene: TRBJ2-7
CDR3nt: TGCGCCAGTCGAGGGGATGGGGTGGACGAGCAGTACTTC
CDR3aa: CASRGDGVDEQYF

v_gene: TRBV29-1
d_gene: NA
abundance: many
j_gene: TRBJ2-3
CDR3nt: TGCAGCGGAGCGGGACACACAGATACGCAGTATTTT
CDR3aa: CSGAGHTDTQYF

v_gene: TRBV19
d_gene: NA
abundance: few
j_gene: TRBJ2-1
CDR3nt: TGTGCCAGTAGTGTGACGGGGAGCTCCTACAATGAGCAGTTCTTC
CDR3aa: CASSVTGSSYNEQFF

v_gene: TRBV27
d_gene: NA
abundance: NA
j_gene: TRBJ2-1
CDR3nt: TGTGCCAGCAGTGGCGGGGTTTCCTACAATGAGCAGTTCTTC
CDR3aa: CASSGGVSYNEQFF

v_gene: TRBV2
d_gene: NA
abundance: NA
j_gene: TRBJ2-1
CDR3nt: TGTGCCTGTACACCTCCATCCTCCAATGAGCAGTTCTTC
CDR3aa: CACTPPSSNEQFF

v_gene: TRBV27
d_gene: NA
abundance: few
j_gene: TRBJ2-3
CDR3nt: TGTGCCAGCACTCGGGCAGATACGCAGTATTTT
CDR3aa: CASTRADTQYF

v_gene: TRBV4-1
d_gene: NA
abundance: few
j_gene: TRBJ1-1
CDR3nt: TGCGCCAGCAGCCAAGAGGGGGGCGCATGGAACACTGAAGCTTTCTTT
CDR3aa: CASSQEGGAWNTEAFF

v_gene: TRBV6-5
d_gene: TRBD1
abundance: few
j_gene: TRBJ2-3
CDR3nt: TGTGCCAGCAGTTTGAGGGGGCGCATAGATACGCAGTATTTT
CDR3aa: CASSLRGRIDTQYF

v_gene: TRBV3-1
d_gene: NA
abundance: NA
j_gene: TRBJ2-7
CDR3nt: TGTGCCAGCAGCCATACCATTAAGGGGGGGGCGGGGGCCCGGCCCTACGAGCAGTACTTC
CDR3aa: CASSHTIKGGAGARPYEQYF

v_gene: TRBV28
d_gene: NA
abundance: many
j_gene: TRBJ2-7
CDR3nt: TGTGCCAGCAGTTTATCCCCTAACAGCGAGCAGTACTTC
CDR3aa: CASSLSPNSEQYF

v_gene: TRBV20-1
d_gene: NA
abundance: many
j_gene: TRBJ1-1
CDR3nt: TGCAGTGCTAACGCGGGGAGGGTCACTGAAGCTTTCTTT
CDR3aa: CSANAGRVTEAFF

v_gene: TRBV25-1
d_gene: NA
abundance: few
j_gene: TRBJ2-7
CDR3nt: TGTGCCAGCAGTGAATACGGTACCTACGAGCAGTACTTC
CDR3aa: CASSEYGTYEQYF

v_gene: TRBV10-1
d_gene: TRBD2
abundance: NA
j_gene: TRBJ2-1
CDR3nt: TGCGCCAGCAGTGGGACTAGCGGGAGATCGGACAATGAGCAGTTCTTC
CDR3aa: CASSGTSGRSDNEQFF

v_gene: TRBV7-9
d_gene: TRBD1
abundance: NA
j_gene: TRBJ2-7
CDR3nt: TGTGCCAGCAGCGATCCCCTGACAGGGCACGAGCAGTACTTC
CDR3aa: CASSDPLTGHEQYF

v_gene: TRBV29-1
d_gene: NA
abundance: NA
j_gene: TRBJ1-1
CDR3nt: TGCAGCGTTGACTTACTTGAGGATATGAACACTGAAGCTTTCTTT
CDR3aa: CSVDLLEDMNTEAFF

v_gene: TRBV5-6
d_gene: TRBD2
abundance: NA
j_gene: TRBJ2-7
CDR3nt: TGTGCCAGCAGCAGCGGGACTAGCGGGATGTACGAGCAGTACTTC
CDR3aa: CASSSGTSGMYEQYF

v_gene: TRBV12-3/TRBV12-4
d_gene: TRBD2
abundance: NA
j_gene: TRBJ2-7
CDR3nt: TGTGCCAGCAGTTTCTCAGGGACTAGCGGGGAGCAGTACTTC
CDR3aa: CASSFSGTSGEQYF

v_gene: TRBV20-1
d_gene: TRBD2
abundance: few
j_gene: TRBJ2-2
CDR3nt: TGCAGTGCACTAGCGGGGGGAAGGACCGGGGAGCTGTTTTTT
CDR3aa: CSALAGGRTGELFF

v_gene: TRBV29-1
d_gene: TRBD1
abundance: many
j_gene: TRBJ2-1
CDR3nt: TGCAGCGTTGTCTTCGGACAGGACCCCTACAATGAGCAGTTCTTC
CDR3aa: CSVVFGQDPYNEQFF

v_gene: TRBV6-5
d_gene: NA
abundance: few
j_gene: TRBJ2-1
CDR3nt: TGTGCCAGCAGTTACGAGAACCCAGTCTCCTACAATGAGCAGTTCTTC
CDR3aa: CASSYENPVSYNEQFF

v_gene: TRBV29-1
d_gene: TRBD1
abundance: few
j_gene: TRBJ1-2
CDR3nt: TGCAGCGTTGAGAACAGGGGGCGGGAAGGCTACACCTTC
CDR3aa: CSVENRGREGYTF

v_gene: TRBV4-1
d_gene: TRBD1
abundance: few
j_gene: TRBJ2-7
CDR3nt: TGCGCCAGCAGCCAAGATAGACAGGGCGCCAGAGAGCAGTACTTC
CDR3aa: CASSQDRQGAREQYF

v_gene: TRBV27
d_gene: NA
abundance: few
j_gene: TRBJ2-7
CDR3nt: TGTGCCAGCAGTAAGGACAGAACTTACGAGCAGTACTTC
CDR3aa: CASSKDRTYEQYF

v_gene: TRBV5-1
d_gene: NA
abundance: NA
j_gene: TRBJ2-7
CDR3nt: TGCGCCAGCAGCTTGCGTACGGGTGGGAACTACGAGCAGTACTTC
CDR3aa: CASSLRTGGNYEQYF